This T cell receptor (beta chain) was sequenced during a study of blood T cell repertoires in COVID-19. Study-wide background: PBMCs, B-cell-depleted T cells, or T cells were the source of the cDNA or gDNA that made up the material.

This CDR3 has 14 amino acids. V lost 4 bases to trimming and J lost 2 bases; unmatched junction nucleotides: 3. Per germline, CDR1 LNHNV and CDR2 YYDKDF (reference sequence). The data were produced by immunoSEQ multiplex PCR, yet TCRdb's version contains in-frame clones alone and is incomplete. This sample has 200,000 to 250,000 clones, with approximately 81% found just once. This TCR came from a man aged 35-49 years with acute or convalescent COVID-19. The sample consisted of peripheral blood. The chain carries TRBV15 and TRBJ2-3; TRBD2 agrees at 7 bases. The CDR3 nucleotides read TGTGCCACCAGCACCGGGGGGACCACAGATACGCAGTATTTT. This codes for CATSTGGTTDTQYF.